Each of the 4 T cell receptor beta chains below was sequenced from the same sample in a study of T-cell reconstitution after alpha-beta-depleted transplantation in children (dated by TCRdb to 2016 to 2018). The method was PCR. The instrument was an Illumina HiSeq 2500. TCR library preparation used molecular barcoding, with unique molecular identifiers applied to normalize quantification of the TCRbeta repertoire. TCRdb cleaned the public reads at Q25 with fastp, built clones with MiXCR and kept in-frame beta chains. Each entry merges the rows of one CDR3 protein and shows their most common DNA and genes. Counted in this sample were about 370,000 distinct CDR3 sequences; roughly 20% of them appeared once. The top ten hold approximately 3.8% of the sample. The source was PBMCs from the stem cell graft donor, collected from the stem cell graft. Every receptor here comes from a human donor who donated a stem cell graft to a child with acute myeloid leukemia.

This clonotype was observed a handful of times. V and J are TRBV30 and TRBJ2-1; 8 bases are shared with TRBD2. Germline-derived CDR1 and CDR2 are GTSNPN and SVGIG (reference sequence). The junction had 8 bases not matched to a gene; V was cut back by 0 bases and J by 7 bases. The CDR3 length is 15 residues. The CDR3: CAWSVLSGRRNEQFF. Here the CDR3 DNA reads TGTGCCTGGAGTGTACTAAGCGGGAGAAGGAATGAGCAGTTCTTC.

This clonotype turned up a few times. The chain links TRBV7-9 to TRBJ1-5, with D hard to call. Germline V gene data show CDR1 as SEHNR and CDR2 as FQNEAQ (reference sequence). The V end was cut by 1 base, the J end by 11 bases, with 15 bases between. The CDR3 has 14 amino acids. CDR3 in DNA: TGTGCCAGCAGCTTAGGTGGGGAGGGCAGAACCCAGCATTTT. It encodes CASSLGGEGRTQHF. The variable domain in full, completed from reference TRBV7-9 and TRBJ1-5, reads DTGVSQNPRHKITKRGQNVTFRCDPISEHNRLYWYRQTLGQGPEFLTYFQNEAQLEKSRLLSDRFSAERPKGSFSTLEIQRTEQGDSAMYLCASSLGGEGRTQHFGDGTRLSIL.

V and J are TRBV5-1 and TRBJ2-7; D is perhaps TRBD2 (5 bases). V lost 1 base, J lost 5 bases, and 10 bases lay in between. This CDR3 is built from 13 residues. The germline V gene has CDR1 SGHRS and CDR2 YFSETQ. CDR3 sequence (DNA): TGCGCCAGCAGCTTGAAGGGAGCGGACGAGCAGTACTTC. This sequence encodes CASSLKGADEQYF.

This clonotype has only a few counts. The chain is built from TRBV4-2 and TRBJ2-3; TRBD2 might be the D (6 bases). The CDR3 consists of 16 residues. Germline V gives CDR1 LGHNA, CDR2 YNFKEQ. Trimming stripped 3 bases from V and 3 bases from J, with 16 bases between. Here the CDR3 DNA reads TGTGCCAGCAGCCAGGGTCTTCGGAGGGTGACAGATACGCAGTATTTT. Translated: CASSQGLRRVTDTQYF.